These 31 T cell receptor beta chains were sequenced from one sample in a study of cytomegalovirus exposure and HLA in healthy donors. Both 60 Vbeta primers and 13 Jbeta primers went into the PCR. Repertoires were generated with immunoSEQ multiplex PCR, while TCRdb's copy carries only in-frame clones and drops some. Among roughly 100,000 clones listed, less than 85% were seen once. Sequencing input: PBMCs. These receptors were obtained from a middle-aged man in good health and CMV-seronegative.

This rearrangement joins TRBV6-6 to TRBJ1-2; no clear D gene. This CDR3 is built from 13 residues. The V end lost 6 bases, the J end lost 4 bases, and 12 bases lay between the germline ends. The V gene's germline CDR1 is MNHNY and CDR2 SVGAGI (reference sequence). CDR3 in DNA: TGTGCCAGCAGACCAAGGTCAGGCTATGGCTACACCTTC. Amino acid sequence: CASRPRSGYGYTF.

The chain recombines TRBV28 with TRBJ1-3, with D possibly TRBD1 on 6 matching bases. Per germline, CDR1 MDHEN and CDR2 SYDVKM. V was cut by 4 bases and J by 4 bases, with 8 bases left in between. The CDR3 is made up of 13 amino acids. The CDR3 region is CASSSTGGNTIYF. The CDR3 DNA sequence: TGTGCCAGCAGTTCGACAGGAGGAAACACCATATATTTT.

The sample holds a few counts of this clone. Relative to the germline gene, one junction end is altered; a read error may explain this. The chain couples TRBV2 to TRBJ2-7; no firm D call. This CDR3 region has 8 residues. Germline CDR1 is SNHLY and CDR2 is FYNNEI. The chain's CDR3 is CASRENIF. The CDR3 nucleotides read TGTGCCAGCAGGGAAAACATCTTC.

This chain uses TRBV7-9 with TRBJ2-5; TRBD1 is a possible D gene (6 bases). The germline CDR1 and CDR2 sequences are SEHNR and FQNEAQ (reference sequence). With 5 bases removed from V and 2 bases from J, the gap between germline ends came to 9 bases. The CDR3 totals 13 residues. The CDR3 sequence is CASSRTGQETQYF. The CDR3, as DNA: TGTGCCAGCAGCCGTACAGGGCAAGAGACCCAGTACTTC.

The rearrangement links TRBV4-3 to TRBJ2-1, with no clear D. The germline CDR1 and CDR2 sequences are LGHNA and YSLEER. The V gene lost 1 base and the J gene lost 9 bases, with 13 bases spanning the gap. The CDR3 is 14 amino acids. The CDR3 DNA follows: TGCGCCAGCAGCCAAGGTTCAGGCGCCGGTGAGCAGTTCTTC. This codes for CASSQGSGAGEQFF.

The gene calls are TRBV9 and TRBJ2-3; D is perhaps TRBD1 (5 bases). Deletions cut 4 bases from V and 5 bases from J, with 20 bases between. This CDR3 is 16 amino acids long. CDR1 and CDR2 (germline): SGDLS, YYNGEE. The CDR3 loop is CASSSPGRGRKDTQYF. CDR3 nucleotides: TGTGCCAGCAGCTCCCCGGGTAGGGGCAGGAAAGATACGCAGTATTTT.

This chain joins TRBV5-1 and TRBJ2-1; tentatively, D is TRBD1 (6 bases). In germline, CDR1 is SGHRS, CDR2 YFSETQ. The CDR3 extends over 18 amino acids. The germline V and J ends were trimmed by 0 bases and 0 bases, with 16 bases remaining between them. The CDR3 DNA is TGCGCCAGCAGCTTGGCTCAGGGGTTCCTCAGCTCCTACAATGAGCAGTTCTTC. Protein sequence: CASSLAQGFLSSYNEQFF.

The chain has TRBV11-3 and TRBJ2-1; TRBD2 is a possible D gene (5 bases). The germline CDR1 and CDR2 sequences are SGHNT and YENEEA. Trimming took 5 bases from V and 5 from J, leaving 16 bases between them. This CDR3 is built from 15 residues. The CDR3 reads CASSPLAARDNEQFF. CDR3 nucleotides: TGTGCCAGCAGCCCCCTAGCAGCGAGGGACAATGAGCAGTTCTTC.

The chain links TRBV6-5 to TRBJ2-5; 8 bases are shared with TRBD1. Losses at the gene ends were 8 bases for V and 5 bases for J; bases not matched to a gene: 7. The CDR3 extends over 13 amino acids. Germline V lookup: CDR1 MNHEY, CDR2 SVGAGI. DNA for the CDR3: TGTGCCAGCCCTGCAGGGGGCTGGGAGACCCAGTACTTC. It translates to CASPAGGWETQYF.

This chain connects TRBV11-2 to TRBJ2-2, with TRBD2 identical over 8 bases. CDR1 is SGHAT and CDR2 is FQNNGV in the germline V gene. The V and J ends lost 6 bases and 1 base, in that order; junction bases with no gene match: 4. The CDR3 extends over 15 amino acids. The CDR3 reads CASRWTSRNTGELFF. CDR3 sequence (DNA): TGTGCCAGCAGATGGACTAGCCGGAACACCGGGGAGCTGTTTTTT.

The chain uses TRBV7-2 and TRBJ2-2, with TRBD1 as a possible D gene (5 bases). This CDR3 comprises 15 residues. V was pared by 2 bases and J by 7 bases, with 14 bases between. Germline V CDR1 and CDR2: SGHTA, FQGNSA. The CDR3 coding sequence is TGTGCCAGCAGCTTACAGGGAAGGGTAATCGGGGAGCTGTTTTTT. Encoded protein: CASSLQGRVIGELFF. The entire variable domain, with the rest obtained from reference TRBV7-2 and TRBJ2-2, is as follows: GAGVSQSPSNKVTEKGKDVELRCDPISGHTALYWYRQSLGQGLEFLIYFQGNSAPDKSGLPSDRFSAERTGGSVSTLTIQRTQQEDSAVYLCASSLQGRVIGELFFGEGSRLTVL.

The chain uses TRBV11-2 and TRBJ2-2, with D possibly TRBD2 on 5 matching bases. The germline V gene encodes CDR1 SGHAT and CDR2 FQNNGV. The V end lost 6 bases, the J end lost 6 bases, and 17 bases lay between the germline ends. This CDR3 region has 15 residues. In DNA, the CDR3 is TGTGCCAGCAGTCAAAGACGGGGTGGGGCCGGGGAGCTGTTTTTT. It yields the protein CASSQRRGGAGELFF.

The chain employs TRBV27 and TRBJ2-7; D perhaps matches TRBD1 (6 bases). Trimming cost V 2 bases and J 3 bases, with 11 bases left between them. The CDR3 has 14 residues. In germline, CDR1 is MNHEY, CDR2 SMNVEV (reference sequence). CDR3 sequence reads: CASSLQTQGYEQYF. DNA of the CDR3: TGTGCCAGCAGTTTACAAACACAGGGCTACGAGCAGTACTTC.

This clone was observed a handful of times. This sequence joins TRBV5-8 and TRBJ2-7; D might be TRBD1 (5 bases). Germline V lookup: CDR1 SGHTS, CDR2 YDEGEE. V gave up 1 base and J gave up 2 bases, with 10 bases separating them. This CDR3 region has 14 residues. This CDR3 reads CASSLRRATYEQYF. The CDR3 DNA sequence: TGTGCCAGCAGCTTGCGCAGGGCAACCTACGAGCAGTACTTC.

The chain uses TRBV19 and TRBJ1-1; D is unclear. Per germline, CDR1 LNHDA and CDR2 SQIVND (reference sequence). V shed 6 bases and J shed 0 bases, with 5 bases lying between them. The CDR3 spans 12 residues. The CDR3 region is CASSPLNTEAFF. CDR3 DNA sequence: TGTGCCAGTAGCCCGTTGAACACTGAAGCTTTCTTT. The full variable domain, its missing parts supplied by reference TRBV19 and TRBJ1-1, is DGGITQSPKYLFRKEGQNVTLSCEQNLNHDAMYWYRQDPGQGLRLIYYSQIVNDFQKGDIAEGYSVSREKKESFPLTVTSAQKNPTAFYLCASSPLNTEAFFGQGTRLTVV.

This clone appeared a single time. The V and J genes are TRBV5-1 and TRBJ2-1; TRBD2 matches 11 bases. The CDR3 spans 14 residues. V dropped 3 bases and J dropped 10; count of bases not matched to a gene: 6. CDR1 SGHRS and CDR2 YFSETQ come from the germline V gene. The CDR3 coding sequence is TGCGCCAGCAGCTACACTAGCGGGGGTCTGGAGCAGTTCTTC. Translated: CASSYTSGGLEQFF.

J is TRBJ1-1 and V is TRBV14; 11 bases map to TRBD1. Unmatched junction bases numbered 5, after V lost 1 base and J lost 10 bases. The CDR3 length is 14 residues. Looked up from germline, CDR1 is SGHDN and CDR2 is FVKESK. CDR3 residues: CASSQGTGGFGAFF. The CDR3 DNA reads as TGTGCCAGCAGCCAAGGGACAGGGGGCTTTGGAGCTTTCTTT.

This chain joins TRBV28 and TRBJ2-7; TRBD1 aligns across 12 bases. Germline V gene lookup returns CDR1 MDHEN and CDR2 SYDVKM. CDR3 length: 15 amino acids. V lost 5 bases and J lost 4; bases outside the gene matches: 6. The DNA for the CDR3 is TGTGCCAGCAGTCCCCCGGGACAGGGGGCTTACGAGCAGTACTTC. Its protein product is CASSPPGQGAYEQYF.

The V call is TRBV9, the J call TRBJ2-3, with 11 bases aligning to TRBD2. CDR1 and CDR2 from the germline V gene are SGDLS and YYNGEE. There are 15 residues in the CDR3. Trimming took 4 bases from V and 3 from J; bases not matched to a gene: 4. The CDR3 nucleotides read TGTGCCAGCAGCTTTAGCGGGGGGGCGACAGATACGCAGTATTTT. Protein: CASSFSGGATDTQYF. The entire variable domain, with the rest obtained from reference TRBV9 and TRBJ2-3, is as follows: DSGVTQTPKHLITATGQRVTLRCSPRSGDLSVYWYQQSLDQGLQFLIQYYNGEERAKGNILERFSAQQFPDLHSELNLSSLELGDSALYFCASSFSGGATDTQYFGPGTRLTVL.

This rearrangement joins TRBV19 to TRBJ1-6; possible D gene TRBD1, 6 bases. V was shortened by 2 bases and J by 13 bases, with 24 bases between the two germline ends. Per germline, CDR1 LNHDA and CDR2 SQIVND (reference sequence). The CDR3 sequence is 17 residues long. The CDR3, as DNA: TGTGCCAGTAGTATACTCGCTGGGGCAGGGGTTGGTCCCCCCCTCCACTTT. Its protein product is CASSILAGAGVGPPLHF. Variable domain in full (rest from reference TRBV19 and TRBJ1-6): DGGITQSPKYLFRKEGQNVTLSCEQNLNHDAMYWYRQDPGQGLRLIYYSQIVNDFQKGDIAEGYSVSREKKESFPLTVTSAQKNPTAFYLCASSILAGAGVGPPLHFGNGTRLTVT.

The J gene is TRBJ1-1, the V gene TRBV27; D gene unclear. The CDR3 has 15 residues. In germline, CDR1 is MNHEY, CDR2 SMNVEV (reference sequence). V was pared by 6 bases and J by 0 bases, with 14 bases between. This CDR3 reads CASRSLQALNTEAFF. The CDR3 DNA is TGTGCCAGCAGATCTCTCCAAGCCCTGAACACTGAAGCTTTCTTT.

The gene calls are TRBV30 and TRBJ2-1, with a weak D call TRBD1 (6 bases). The CDR3 is 16 residues long. Germline CDR1 GTSNPN, CDR2 SVGIG (reference sequence). Trimming left V 0 bases short and J 6 bases short, with 18 bases between. The DNA of the CDR3 is TGTGCCTGGAGTGTCCTCGGACAGCTAAGGGCCAATGAGCAGTTCTTC. This encodes CAWSVLGQLRANEQFF.

V usage is TRBV6-6 and J usage is TRBJ1-1; TRBD1 is a possible D gene (5 bases). The CDR3 is 15 residues long. Trimming cost V 5 bases and J 6 bases, with 19 bases left between them. Germline loops: CDR1 MNHNY, CDR2 SVGAGI (reference sequence). CDR3 protein: CASSRAGRGGSEAFF. CDR3 nucleotide sequence: TGTGCCAGCAGTCGAGCGGGACGGGGGGGGTCTGAAGCTTTCTTT.

This clone is judged medium-sized (0.01 to 0.1%). The chain is built from TRBV9 and TRBJ1-1; D may be TRBD1 (6 bases). The ends were cut back, 5 bases at V and 1 base at J, with 15 bases in the middle. The CDR3 sequence is 15 residues long. Germline V gene lookup returns CDR1 SGDLS and CDR2 YYNGEE. CDR3 DNA: TGTGCCAGCAGTCATGAGGGGACATCGAACACTGAAGCTTTCTTT. Translation gives CASSHEGTSNTEAFF.

The genes are TRBV19 and TRBJ2-5; weak D call: TRBD1 (6 bases). CDR3 length: 14 amino acids. Trimming shortened V by 6 bases and J by 1 base, and 12 bases separated the two germline ends. Germline CDR1 and CDR2: LNHDA and SQIVND (reference sequence). DNA for the CDR3: TGTGCCAGTAGCGAAGGGACACCCCAAGAGACCCAGTACTTC. This encodes CASSEGTPQETQYF.

The chain recombines TRBV9 with TRBJ2-7; 8 bases align to TRBD1. Germline V gene lookup returns CDR1 SGDLS and CDR2 YYNGEE. The CDR3 length is 14 residues. V dropped 0 bases and J dropped 3; count of bases not matched to a gene: 2. The CDR3 spells CASSVGDRFYEQYF. The CDR3, as DNA: TGTGCCAGCAGCGTAGGGGACAGGTTCTACGAGCAGTACTTC.

J is TRBJ2-5 and V is TRBV25-1; no definite D call. TRBJ2-7 explains the end of the DNA better; the J call may be wrong. This CDR3 is 14 amino acids long. In germline, CDR1 is MGHDK, CDR2 SYGVNS. The CDR3 is CASSEYGAIYEQYF. The CDR3 bases are TGTGCCAGCAGTGAATACGGAGCGATCTACGAGCAGTACTTC.

V usage is TRBV30 and J usage is TRBJ2-6, with D possibly TRBD1 on 5 matching bases. V shed 1 base and J shed 12 bases, with 10 bases lying between them. The CDR3 length is 12 residues. In germline, CDR1 is GTSNPN, CDR2 SVGIG (reference sequence). The CDR3, as DNA: TGTGCCTGGAGTGATGACAGCCCCGTCCTGACTTTC. It codes for CAWSDDSPVLTF.

CDR3 DNA: TGTGCCAAACAAATGACCTACAATGAGCAGTTCTTC. Translating gives CAKQMTYNEQFF. The chain combines TRBV2 with TRBJ2-1; D is unresolved. Between the trimmed V and J ends, which lost 10 bases and 2 bases, there was a span of 9 bases. The CDR3 runs to 12 residues. Germline V gene data show CDR1 as SNHLY and CDR2 as FYNNEI.

This clone was observed a few times. The chain recombines TRBV29-1 with TRBJ1-4, with D possibly being TRBD1 (5 bases). CDR3 length equals 13 residues. Trimming removed 5 bases at V and 4 bases at J, with 11 bases between. The germline V gene has CDR1 SQVTM and CDR2 ANQGSEA. The CDR3: CSVRQSLNEKLFF. In nucleotides, the CDR3 is TGCAGCGTTCGACAGAGTCTTAATGAAAAACTGTTTTTT.

This clone was detected once. The gene calls are TRBV7-2 and TRBJ2-1; D gene unclear. The length of the CDR3 is 13 residues. V lost 1 base and J 5 bases, leaving 6 bases between the germline ends. Germline V CDR1 and CDR2: SGHTA, FQGNSA. DNA for the CDR3: TGTGCCAGCAGCTTAGGGGCTGACAATGAGCAGTTCTTC. It codes for CASSLGADNEQFF.